The clone carrying this TCR beta chain turned up a few times. Its antigen is undetermined. These data originate in a study of identical twins. Findings of the study overall: Conclusions were drawn cross-sectionally by statistical analysis, without following the same donors.

TCRdb reprocessed the 5' RACE reads with MiXCR, giving one entry per CDR3 protein. The repertoire holds some 560,000 distinct CDR3 sequences, with nearly 10% as singletons. V gave up 5 bases and J gave up 3 bases; unmatched junction bases: 4. Looked up from germline, CDR1 is SGHTA and CDR2 is FQGNSA. The length of the CDR3 is 14 residues. These data were also reused for a study on yellow fever vaccine responses in identical twins.

Material: PBMCs. The receptor's source is a woman younger than 30 in good health. The chain links TRBV7-2 to TRBJ2-7; 10 nucleotides agree with TRBD2. The CDR3 DNA sequence: TGTGCCAGCAGCCCGAGCGGGGGGGACTACGAGCAGTACTTC. It translates to CASSPSGGDYEQYF.